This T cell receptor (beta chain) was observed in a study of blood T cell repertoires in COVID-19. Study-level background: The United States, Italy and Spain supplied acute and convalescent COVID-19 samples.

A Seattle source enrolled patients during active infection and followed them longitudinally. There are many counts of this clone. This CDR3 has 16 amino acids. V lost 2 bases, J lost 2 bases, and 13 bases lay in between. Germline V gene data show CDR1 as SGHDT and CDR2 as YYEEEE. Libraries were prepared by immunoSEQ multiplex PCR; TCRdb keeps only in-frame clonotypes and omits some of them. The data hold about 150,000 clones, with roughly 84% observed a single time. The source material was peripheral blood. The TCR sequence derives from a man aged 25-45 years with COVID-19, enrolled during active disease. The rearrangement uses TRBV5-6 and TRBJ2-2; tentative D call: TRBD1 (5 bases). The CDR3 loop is CASSFRGSLNTGELFF. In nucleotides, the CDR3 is TGTGCCAGCAGCTTTAGGGGTAGTCTCAACACCGGGGAGCTGTTTTTT.